The 11 T cell receptor beta chains below all came from one sample that was sequenced in a study of T-cell reconstitution after alpha-beta-depleted transplantation in children. Preparation of the TCRbeta library used unique molecular identifiers. MiXCR was run by TCRdb on the PCR reads, yielding one entry per CDR3 protein. Here the sample spans hundreds of thousands of distinct CDR3 sequences, over 10% being singletons. The input for sequencing was PBMCs, mostly from graft donor cells, taken 360 days after TCRalphabeta/CD19-depleted stem cell transplant. The receptors stem from a male patient between 10 and 17 years old who had a stem cell transplant for acute myeloid leukemia, so the T cells may come from the graft donor.

This clonotype has only a few counts. The chain uses TRBV6-5 and TRBJ2-7, with D possibly matching TRBD2 (6 bases). The germline V and J ends were trimmed by 1 base and 6 bases, with 19 bases remaining between them. Germline-derived CDR1 and CDR2 are MNHEY and SVGAGI. This CDR3 has 16 residues. The CDR3 here is CASSYFSIAERSEQYF. CDR3 coding DNA: TGTGCCAGCAGTTACTTCAGCATAGCGGAGCGTTCCGAGCAGTACTTC.

This clonotype was seen many times. This chain joins TRBV29-1 and TRBJ2-7; D is unclear. Germline CDR1 reads SQVTM; CDR2 reads ANQGSEA. The V gene lost 6 bases and the J gene lost 6 bases, with 18 bases spanning the gap. The CDR3 contains 13 residues. CDR3 loop: CSVPKAGSGEQYF. The CDR3 DNA reads as TGCAGCGTCCCCAAGGCCGGCTCTGGCGAGCAGTACTTC.

In its sample, this clonotype was seen a few times. The chain uses TRBV27 and TRBJ2-5; a possible D gene is TRBD2 (5 bases). V lost 3 bases and J 5 bases, leaving 19 bases between the germline ends. In germline, CDR1 is MNHEY, CDR2 SMNVEV (reference sequence). The CDR3 has 16 residues. CDR3 protein: CASSFDSVRRQETQYF. Here the CDR3 DNA reads TGTGCCAGCAGTTTCGATTCTGTGAGGAGGCAGGAGACCCAGTACTTC.

CDR3 amino acids: CASSLGPNQPQHF. The CDR3 DNA reads TGTGCCAGCAGCCTCGGGCCCAATCAGCCCCAGCATTTT. The chain recombines TRBV7-3 with TRBJ1-5; no definite D call. Germline CDR1 SGHTA, CDR2 FQGTGA. Trimming left V 5 bases short and J 3 bases short, with 8 bases between. This CDR3 has 13 residues.

The chain combines TRBV12-3 or TRBV12-4 with TRBJ2-1; tentative D call: TRBD2 (5 bases). The V and J ends lost 3 bases and 3 bases respectively, with 24 bases between them. The CDR3 has 19 residues. The CDR3 DNA reads as TGTGCCAGCAGTTTCCGGGATTTAAGCCCCGGCTCTGGCTACAATGAGCAGTTCTTC. This gives the protein CASSFRDLSPGSGYNEQFF.

Only a few counts were recorded for this clonotype. The CDR3 DNA reads TGCAGTGCTAGGGACAGGTTTTCCTACGAGCAGTACTTC. Amino acids: CSARDRFSYEQYF. The chain carries TRBV20-1 and TRBJ2-7, with 7 bases matching TRBD1. The germline V gene has CDR1 DFQATT and CDR2 SNEGSKA (reference sequence). CDR3 length: 13 amino acids. V lost 3 bases and J lost 1; bases outside the gene matches: 3.

J is TRBJ2-1 and V is TRBV29-1; 7 bases match TRBD2. The germline V gene encodes CDR1 SQVTM and CDR2 ANQGSEA. With 4 bases clipped from V and 7 bases from J, the junction kept 10 bases outside the gene matches. The length of the CDR3 is 14 residues. For the CDR3, the DNA is TGCAGCGTTGTAGGGCGGGAGAGGGAAAATGAGCAGTTCTTC. Amino acid sequence: CSVVGRERENEQFF.

The chain uses TRBV28 and TRBJ2-5; no reliable D call. The V and J ends lost 6 bases and 0 bases respectively, with 14 bases between them. Germline V gene sequence: CDR1 MDHEN, CDR2 SYDVKM. This CDR3 has 15 residues. DNA of the CDR3: TGTGCCAGCAGAGCCGGGTCGTGGTACCAAGAGACCCAGTACTTC. Translated, it gives CASRAGSWYQETQYF.

This clonotype was observed at least ten times. V gene TRBV29-1 combines with J gene TRBJ2-5; D may be TRBD1 or TRBD2 (7 bases each). CDR1 and CDR2 (germline): SQVTM, ANQGSEA. CDR3 length: 15 residues. Between the trimmed V and J ends, which lost 3 bases and 4 bases, there was a span of 18 bases. As DNA, the CDR3 is TGCAGCGTTGATTGGAACAGGGGAGGGGGAGAGACCCAGTACTTC. It translates to CSVDWNRGGGETQYF.

This clonotype was counted between two and nine times. The chain couples TRBV6-5 to TRBJ2-2; no clear D. This CDR3 region has 12 residues. V lost 6 bases and J lost 5, with 7 bases in between. Per germline, CDR1 MNHEY and CDR2 SVGAGI. The CDR3 DNA is TGTGCCAGCAGCTACATTACCGGGGAGCTGTTTTTT. Translated: CASSYITGELFF.

The J gene is TRBJ2-1, the V gene TRBV11-1, with 8 bases fitting TRBD2. The germline V gene has CDR1 SGHAT and CDR2 FQDESV (reference sequence). CDR3 size: 12 residues. V lost 1 base and J lost 13; bases outside the gene matches: 3. CDR3 sequence reads: CASSLVAGGQFF. The CDR3, as DNA: TGTGCCAGCAGCTTAGTGGCGGGAGGCCAGTTCTTC.